What follows is one T cell receptor (beta chain) and its context. The antigen it recognizes is unknown. The input lacks base qualities; no much larger clone sits a single base away. The sample comes from a study of response to subunit inactivated influenza vaccine (dated by TCRdb to between 2018 and 2020). For context, the study as a whole: The study used deep quantitative T cell receptor repertoire profiling to track responses to a trivalent subunit inactivated influenza vaccine. Broader findings and caveats from the paper: The authors proposed that each seasonal influenza vaccination may bring in only a limited number of new T cells.

CDR1 and CDR2, per the germline V gene, are SGHDN and FVKESK. After removal of 5 bases from V and 9 bases from J, the junction retains 19 bases not matched to a gene. The CDR3 covers 17 residues, taking in both the cysteine and the phenylalanine. Only the CDR3 region is kept as DNA, spanning 51 bases read in frame from base 1. Library preparation was by RT-PCR. The run used an Illumina HiSeq 2500. Clones were called with MiXCR by TCRdb after fastp trimmed the public reads at Q25, and only in-frame beta chains were retained. Duplicate CDR3 protein sequences are folded into a single record with the most common DNA and genes. In this sample the table shows hundreds of thousands of distinct CDR3 sequences, 14% of which occur a single time. Approximately 6.5% of the sample is taken by the ten largest.

The specimen comprised PBMCs from blood, sampled approximately 15 days before vaccination. This TCR was recovered from a man aged 45-65 years who received an inactivated influenza vaccine. Donor details come from another sample of the same person, matched by shared clones. The chain is made from TRBV14 and TRBJ2-1; the junction holds 7 bases that match TRBD1. The DNA is TGTGCCAGCAGCTACAACAGGGGAACTTCCGGGAAACGTGAGCAGTTCTTC. Its protein product is CASSYNRGTSGKREQFF.